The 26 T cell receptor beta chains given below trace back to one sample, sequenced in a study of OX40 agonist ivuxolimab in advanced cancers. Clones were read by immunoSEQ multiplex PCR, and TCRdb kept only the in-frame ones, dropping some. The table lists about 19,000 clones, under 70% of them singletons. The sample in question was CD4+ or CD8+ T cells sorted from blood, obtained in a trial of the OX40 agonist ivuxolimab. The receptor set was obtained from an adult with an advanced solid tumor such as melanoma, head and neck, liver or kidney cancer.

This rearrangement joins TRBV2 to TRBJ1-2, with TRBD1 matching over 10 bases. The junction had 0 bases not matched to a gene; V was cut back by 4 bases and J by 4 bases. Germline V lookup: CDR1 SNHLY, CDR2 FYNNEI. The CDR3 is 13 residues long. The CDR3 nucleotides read TGTGCCAGCAGTGGGACAGGGGGCTATGGCTACACCTTC. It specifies CASSGTGGYGYTF.

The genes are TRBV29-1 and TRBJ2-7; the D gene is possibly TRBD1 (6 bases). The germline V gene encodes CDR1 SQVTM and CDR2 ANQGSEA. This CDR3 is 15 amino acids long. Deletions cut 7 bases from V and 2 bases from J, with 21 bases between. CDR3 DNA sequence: TGCAGCGCCGTGGGGGCGGGTAAGACCCCCTACGAGCAGTACTTC. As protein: CSAVGAGKTPYEQYF.

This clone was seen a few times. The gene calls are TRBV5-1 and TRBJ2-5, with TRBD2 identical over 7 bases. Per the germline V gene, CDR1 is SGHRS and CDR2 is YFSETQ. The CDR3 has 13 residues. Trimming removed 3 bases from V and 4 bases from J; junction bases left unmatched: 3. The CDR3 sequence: CASSSGLPETQYF. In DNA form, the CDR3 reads TGCGCCAGCAGCTCGGGACTACCAGAGACCCAGTACTTC. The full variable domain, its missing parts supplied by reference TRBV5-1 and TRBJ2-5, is KAGVTQTPRYLIKTRGQQVTLSCSPISGHRSVSWYQQTPGQGLQFLFEYFSETQRNKGNFPGRFSGRQFSNSRSEMNVSTLELGDSALYLCASSSGLPETQYFGPGTRLLVL.

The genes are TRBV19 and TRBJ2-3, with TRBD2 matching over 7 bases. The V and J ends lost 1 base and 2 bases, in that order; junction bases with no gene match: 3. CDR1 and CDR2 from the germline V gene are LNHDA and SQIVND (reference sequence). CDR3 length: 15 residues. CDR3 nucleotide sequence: TGTGCCAGTAGTATAGGAGCGGGATTCACAGATACGCAGTATTTT. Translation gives CASSIGAGFTDTQYF.

DNA for the CDR3: TGCGCCAGCAGCCAATTGACAGGGTCCGATGAGCAGTTCTTC. This encodes CASSQLTGSDEQFF. The chain employs TRBV4-1 and TRBJ2-1, with 7 bases that match TRBD1. This CDR3 spans 14 amino acids. With V trimmed by 2 bases and J by 8 bases, 6 bases remained unmatched. Germline V gene lookup returns CDR1 MGHRA and CDR2 YSYEKL.

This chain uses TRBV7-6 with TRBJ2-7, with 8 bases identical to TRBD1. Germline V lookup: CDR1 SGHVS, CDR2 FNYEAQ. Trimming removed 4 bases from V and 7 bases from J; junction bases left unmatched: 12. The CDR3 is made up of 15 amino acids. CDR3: CASSSWTGRVSEQYF. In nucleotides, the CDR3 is TGTGCCAGCAGCTCGTGGACAGGGCGGGTGAGTGAGCAGTACTTC. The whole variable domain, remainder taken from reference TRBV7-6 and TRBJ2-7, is GAGVSQSPRYKVTKRGQDVALRCDPISGHVSLYWYRQALGQGPEFLTYFNYEAQQDKSGLPNDRFSAERPEGSISTLTIQRTEQRDSAMYRCASSSWTGRVSEQYFGPGTRLTVT.

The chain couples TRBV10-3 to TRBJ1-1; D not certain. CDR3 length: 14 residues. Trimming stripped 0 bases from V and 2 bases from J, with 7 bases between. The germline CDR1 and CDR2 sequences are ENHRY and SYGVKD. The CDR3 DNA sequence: TGTGCCATCAGTGAGTCGGGAGGAAACACTGAAGCTTTCTTT. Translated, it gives CAISESGGNTEAFF.

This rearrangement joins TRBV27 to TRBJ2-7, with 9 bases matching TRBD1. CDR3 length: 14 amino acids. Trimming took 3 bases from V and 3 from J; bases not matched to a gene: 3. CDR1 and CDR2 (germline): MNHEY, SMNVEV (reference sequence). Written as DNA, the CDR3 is TGTGCCAGCAGTTTGGGACAGGGCTTCTACGAGCAGTACTTC. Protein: CASSLGQGFYEQYF.

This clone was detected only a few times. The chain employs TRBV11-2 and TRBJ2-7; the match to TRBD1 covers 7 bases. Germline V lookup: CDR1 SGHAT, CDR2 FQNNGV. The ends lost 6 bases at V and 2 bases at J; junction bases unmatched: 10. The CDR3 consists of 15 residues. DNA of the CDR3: TGTGCCAGCAGTCACCAGGCAGGGGGAGCCTACGAGCAGTACTTC. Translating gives CASSHQAGGAYEQYF.

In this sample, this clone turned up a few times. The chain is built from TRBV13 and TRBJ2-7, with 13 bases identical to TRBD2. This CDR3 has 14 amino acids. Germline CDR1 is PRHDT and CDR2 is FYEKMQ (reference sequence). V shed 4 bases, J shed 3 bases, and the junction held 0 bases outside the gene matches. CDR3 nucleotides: TGTGCCAGCAGCTGGACTAGCGGGAGCTACGAGCAGTACTTC. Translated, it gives CASSWTSGSYEQYF.

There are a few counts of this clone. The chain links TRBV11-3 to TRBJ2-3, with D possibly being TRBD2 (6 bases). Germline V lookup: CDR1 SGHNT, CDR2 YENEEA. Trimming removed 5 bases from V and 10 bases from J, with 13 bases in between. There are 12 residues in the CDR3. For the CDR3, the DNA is TGTGCCAGCAGCCTAGGCGGGGTTCCGCAGTATTTT. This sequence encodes CASSLGGVPQYF. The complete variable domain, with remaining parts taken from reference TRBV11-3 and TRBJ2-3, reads EAGVVQSPRYKIIEKKQPVAFWCNPISGHNTLYWYLQNLGQGPELLIRYENEEAVDDSQLPKDRFSAERLKGVDSTLKIQPAELGDSAVYLCASSLGGVPQYFGPGTRLTVL.

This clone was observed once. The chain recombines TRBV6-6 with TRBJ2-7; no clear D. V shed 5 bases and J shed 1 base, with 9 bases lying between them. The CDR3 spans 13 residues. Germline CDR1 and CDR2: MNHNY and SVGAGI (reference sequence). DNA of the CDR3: TGTGCCAGCAGTGCTGAGAATTCCTACGAGCAGTACTTC. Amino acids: CASSAENSYEQYF.

Here the CDR3 reads CASGFGNYGYTF. The CDR3 DNA follows: TGTGCTAGTGGTTTTGGGAACTATGGCTACACCTTC. The V gene is TRBV12-5, the J gene TRBJ1-2; D unclear. Germline CDR1 and CDR2: LGHNT and FRNRAP. This CDR3 contains 12 residues. The ends were cut back, 3 bases at V and 2 bases at J, with 4 bases in the middle.

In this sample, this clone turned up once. The chain's CDR3 is CASNDRIEETQYF. The CDR3 nucleotides read TGTGCCAGCAATGACAGGATTGAAGAGACCCAGTACTTC. The chain employs TRBV6-5 and TRBJ2-5; D is perhaps TRBD1 (6 bases). This CDR3 is built from 13 residues. Germline CDR1 and CDR2: MNHEY and SVGAGI. Trimming left V 7 bases short and J 3 bases short, with 12 bases between.

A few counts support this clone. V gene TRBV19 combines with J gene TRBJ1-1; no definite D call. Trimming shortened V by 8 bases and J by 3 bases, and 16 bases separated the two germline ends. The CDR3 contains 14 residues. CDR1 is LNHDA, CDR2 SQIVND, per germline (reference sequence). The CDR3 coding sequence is TGTGCCAGTGATGACGGGTACAGCGACACTGAAGCTTTCTTT. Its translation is CASDDGYSDTEAFF.

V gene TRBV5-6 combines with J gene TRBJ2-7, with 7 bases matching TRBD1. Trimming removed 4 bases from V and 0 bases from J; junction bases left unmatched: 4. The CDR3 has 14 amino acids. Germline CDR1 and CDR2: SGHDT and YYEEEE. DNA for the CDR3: TGTGCCAGCAGCGTGACAGGGAGCTCCTACGAGCAGTACTTC. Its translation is CASSVTGSSYEQYF.

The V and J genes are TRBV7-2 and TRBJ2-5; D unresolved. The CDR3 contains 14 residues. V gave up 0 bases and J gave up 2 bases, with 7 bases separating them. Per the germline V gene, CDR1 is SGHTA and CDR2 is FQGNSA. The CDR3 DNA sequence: TGTGCCAGCAGCTTAGCGCTGCGTCAAGAGACCCAGTACTTC. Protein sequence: CASSLALRQETQYF.

The CDR3 DNA is TGTGCCAGCAGCTTGGGGGTATACGAGCAGTACTTC. Translated: CASSLGVYEQYF. J is TRBJ2-7 and V is TRBV5-6; D call uncertain. Germline V CDR1 and CDR2: SGHDT, YYEEEE. V was shortened by 0 bases and J by 4 bases, with 5 bases between the two germline ends. The CDR3 consists of 12 residues.

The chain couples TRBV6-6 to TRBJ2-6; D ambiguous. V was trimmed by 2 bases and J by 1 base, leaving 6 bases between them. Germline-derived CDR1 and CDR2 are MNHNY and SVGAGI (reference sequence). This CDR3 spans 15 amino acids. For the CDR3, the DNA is TGTGCCAGCAGTTACACCTCGTCTGGGGCCAACGTCCTGACTTTC. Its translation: CASSYTSSGANVLTF.

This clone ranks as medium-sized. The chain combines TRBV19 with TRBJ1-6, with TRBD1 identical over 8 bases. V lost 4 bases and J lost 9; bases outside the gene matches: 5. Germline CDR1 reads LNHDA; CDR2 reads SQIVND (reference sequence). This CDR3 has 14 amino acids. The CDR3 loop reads CASSTDRGVSPLHF. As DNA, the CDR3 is TGTGCCAGTAGTACTGACAGGGGAGTTTCACCCCTCCACTTT.

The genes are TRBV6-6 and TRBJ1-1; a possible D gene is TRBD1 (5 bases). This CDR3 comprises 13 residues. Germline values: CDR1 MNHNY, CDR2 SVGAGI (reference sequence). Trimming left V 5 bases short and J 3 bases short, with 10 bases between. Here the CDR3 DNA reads TGTGCCAGCAGTACCCAGGGATACACTGAAGCTTTCTTT. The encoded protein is CASSTQGYTEAFF.

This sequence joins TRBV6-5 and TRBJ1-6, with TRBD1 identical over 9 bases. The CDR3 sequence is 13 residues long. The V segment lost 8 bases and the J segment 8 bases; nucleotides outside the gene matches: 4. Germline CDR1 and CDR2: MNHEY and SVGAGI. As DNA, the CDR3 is TGTGCCAGCGCGACAGGGGGGGATTCACCCCTCCACTTT. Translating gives CASATGGDSPLHF.

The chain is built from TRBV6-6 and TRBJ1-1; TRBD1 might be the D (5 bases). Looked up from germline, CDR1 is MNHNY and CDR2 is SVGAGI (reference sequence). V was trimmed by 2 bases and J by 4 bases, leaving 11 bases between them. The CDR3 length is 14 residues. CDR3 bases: TGTGCCAGCAGTTACCAGGGTCGTAGCACTGAAGCTTTCTTT. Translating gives CASSYQGRSTEAFF.

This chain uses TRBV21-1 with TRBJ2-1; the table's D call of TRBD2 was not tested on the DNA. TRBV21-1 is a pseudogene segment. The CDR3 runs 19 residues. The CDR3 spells CASSKFLTEGLEEYNEQFF. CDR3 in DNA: TGTGCCAGCAGCAAATTCCTTACAGAGGGACTAGAAGAGTACAATGAGCAGTTCTTC.

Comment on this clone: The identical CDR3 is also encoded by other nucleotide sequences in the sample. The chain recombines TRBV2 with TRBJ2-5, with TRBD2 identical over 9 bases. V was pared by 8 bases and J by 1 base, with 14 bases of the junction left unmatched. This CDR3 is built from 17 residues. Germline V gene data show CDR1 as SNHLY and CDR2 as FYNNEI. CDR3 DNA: TGTGCCAGCCAACCTGGGGGGCTAGCGGGAATCCAAGAGACCCAGTACTTC. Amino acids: CASQPGGLAGIQETQYF.

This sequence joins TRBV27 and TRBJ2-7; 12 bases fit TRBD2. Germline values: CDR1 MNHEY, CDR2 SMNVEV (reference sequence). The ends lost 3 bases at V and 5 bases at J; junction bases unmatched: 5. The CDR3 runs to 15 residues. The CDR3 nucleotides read TGTGCCAGCAGTTTCCTAGCGGGAGGGGTGGACGAGCAGTACTTC. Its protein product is CASSFLAGGVDEQYF.